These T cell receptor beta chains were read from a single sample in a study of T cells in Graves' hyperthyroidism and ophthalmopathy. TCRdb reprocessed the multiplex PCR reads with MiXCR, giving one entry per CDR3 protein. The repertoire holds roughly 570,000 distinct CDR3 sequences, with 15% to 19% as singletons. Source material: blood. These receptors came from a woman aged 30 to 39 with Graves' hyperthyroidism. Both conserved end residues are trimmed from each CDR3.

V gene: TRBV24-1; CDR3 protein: ATSLRDSPGHQPQH
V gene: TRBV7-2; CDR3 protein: ASSPRERTSQF
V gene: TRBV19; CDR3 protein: ASSIGQGDEQF
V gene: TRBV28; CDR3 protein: ASSHQGRSSYEQY
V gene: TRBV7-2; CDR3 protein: ASGTGDNQPQH
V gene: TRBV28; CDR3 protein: ASRQQGAYTEAF
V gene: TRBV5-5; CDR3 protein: ASSLFRQETQY
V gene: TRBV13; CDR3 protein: ASSLGRPSSGNTIY
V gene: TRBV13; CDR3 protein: ASSFGTGGANTGELF
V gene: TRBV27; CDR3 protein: ACSSMDGYEQY
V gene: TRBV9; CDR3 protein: ASSVDVSSYNEQF
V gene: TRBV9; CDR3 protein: ASSAVWQSTDTQY
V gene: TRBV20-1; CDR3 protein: SARGRSGEQF
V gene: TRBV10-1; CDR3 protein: ASSEDSGGDTGELF
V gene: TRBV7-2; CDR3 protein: ASSSQTGSPETQY
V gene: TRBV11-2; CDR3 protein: ASSLEGQGRNGYT
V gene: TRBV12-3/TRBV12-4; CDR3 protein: ASSLVDSYYNEQF
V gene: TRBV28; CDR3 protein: ASGPGGQSYNEQF
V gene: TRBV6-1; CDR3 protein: ASSEIDLRPQH
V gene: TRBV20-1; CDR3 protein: SATTGASSYEQY
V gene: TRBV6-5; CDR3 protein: ASSYSGDKSYGYT
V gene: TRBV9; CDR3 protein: ASSVGRGFGYT
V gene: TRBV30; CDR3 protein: AWSVQGSNNEQF
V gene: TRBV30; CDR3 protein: AWSLENYGYT
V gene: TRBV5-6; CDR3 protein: ASSPPWGAGDLTGELF
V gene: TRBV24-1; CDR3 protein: ATSDLRDRVPNEQF
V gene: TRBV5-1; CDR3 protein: ASSLEGRVYNEQF
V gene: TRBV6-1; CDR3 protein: ASSGGSPEQF
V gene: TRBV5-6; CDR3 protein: ASSAGQGLGETQY
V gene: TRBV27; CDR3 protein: ASSLYPGSTDTQY
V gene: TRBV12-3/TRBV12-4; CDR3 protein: ASSLGLAGAETQY
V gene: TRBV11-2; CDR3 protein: ATNGGVEDTQY
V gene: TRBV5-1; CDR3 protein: ASSLEGLRHNEQF
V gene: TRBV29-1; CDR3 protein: SVEGPGQGPEKLF
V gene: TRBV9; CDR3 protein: ASSPVSGTPTTDTQY
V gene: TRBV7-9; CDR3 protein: ASSHGGGTQETQY
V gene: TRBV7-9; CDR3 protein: ASSLTGSGQPQH
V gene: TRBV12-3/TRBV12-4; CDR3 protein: ASSSLRSADTQY
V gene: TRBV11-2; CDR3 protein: ASSLDGLLAAGAF
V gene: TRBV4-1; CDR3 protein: ASSLGTSGRSYEQY
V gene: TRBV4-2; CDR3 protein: ASSRLGTSGNTGELF
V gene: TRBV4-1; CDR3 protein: ASSQDRSGYYYEQF
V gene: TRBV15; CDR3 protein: ATNDMRDGYT
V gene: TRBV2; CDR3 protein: ASSRELKNEQY
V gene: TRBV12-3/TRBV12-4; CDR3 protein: ASTINNQPQH
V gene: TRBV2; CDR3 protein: ASSGGLGRYEQY
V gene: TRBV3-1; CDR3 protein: ASNFGGIGYEQY
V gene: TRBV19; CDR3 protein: ASRSEGRTRGYT
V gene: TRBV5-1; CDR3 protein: ASGLFSRGTTGELF
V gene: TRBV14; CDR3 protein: ASSHSGWRANGELF
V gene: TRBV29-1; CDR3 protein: SVEAGGPYNEQF
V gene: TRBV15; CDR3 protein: ATSRRWGDNEQF
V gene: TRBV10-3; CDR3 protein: AISESGGSQTYEQY
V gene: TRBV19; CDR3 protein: ASTRTGGNTGELF
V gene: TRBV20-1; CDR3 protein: SAPRRSGVYNEQF
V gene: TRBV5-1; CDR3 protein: ASSSAQTSEQY
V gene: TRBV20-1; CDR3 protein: SAQSYGYT